Shown below are 11 T cell receptor beta chains from a single sample sequenced in a study of blood T cell repertoires in COVID-19. The table came from immunoSEQ multiplex PCR; TCRdb's copy has only in-frame clones and leaves some out. The table has about 47,000 clones, roughly 84% seen once. Specimen: peripheral blood. The source of these receptors is a man in his fifties with acute or convalescent COVID-19.

The rearrangement uses TRBV7-9 and TRBJ1-4, with no clear D. Between the trimmed V and J ends, which lost 4 bases and 5 bases, there was a span of 8 bases. This CDR3 is built from 13 residues. Germline V gene data show CDR1 as SEHNR and CDR2 as FQNEAQ (reference sequence). CDR3 amino acids: CASSSTENEKLFF. Here the CDR3 DNA reads TGTGCCAGCAGCTCGACGGAGAATGAAAAACTGTTTTTT.

This chain connects TRBV21-1 to TRBJ1-6; TRBD1 was called by the table and not checked on the DNA. TRBV21-1 is assigned pseudogene status. The CDR3 totals 15 residues. The CDR3 loop reads CASSNQYVHNSPLHF. CDR3 in DNA: TGTGCCAGCAGCAATCAGTACGTCCATAATTCACCCCTCCACTTT.

The CDR3: CATSDPGLAARTQYF. The CDR3, as DNA: TGTGCCACCAGTGACCCGGGACTAGCGGCCAGAACGCAGTATTTT. The chain carries TRBV24-1 and TRBJ2-3, with 11 bases lining up with TRBD2. V gave up 4 bases and J gave up 9 bases; unmatched junction bases: 8. Germline V gene sequence: CDR1 KGHDR, CDR2 SFDVKD. The CDR3 is 15 amino acids.

The chain's CDR3 is CATSITRRDQQFF. The CDR3 DNA reads as TGTGCCACCAGCATTACTCGGAGGGATCAGCAGTTCTTC. The chain carries TRBV15 and TRBJ2-1; maybe TRBD2 (6 bases). V lost 4 bases, J lost 11 bases, and 15 bases lay in between. The CDR3 spans 13 residues. The V gene's germline CDR1 is LNHNV and CDR2 YYDKDF (reference sequence).

The J gene is TRBJ1-1, the V gene TRBV13; D uncertain. Germline V lookup: CDR1 PRHDT, CDR2 FYEKMQ (reference sequence). The CDR3 runs to 13 residues. V shed 5 bases and J shed 1 base, with 8 bases lying between them. This CDR3 reads CASSPRSNTEAFF. CDR3 coding DNA: TGTGCCAGCAGCCCCAGGTCGAACACTGAAGCTTTCTTT.

The table lists this clone with a count of one. The chain has TRBV25-1 and TRBJ2-5, with TRBD1 as a possible D gene (6 bases). Germline loops: CDR1 MGHDK, CDR2 SYGVNS. Trimming left V 6 bases short and J 1 base short, with 9 bases between. The CDR3 loop spans 13 amino acids. For the CDR3, the DNA is TGTGCCAGCAGCCGGACAGCCCAAGAGACCCAGTACTTC. Amino acids: CASSRTAQETQYF.

The chain has TRBV5-5 and TRBJ1-5; weak D call: TRBD1 (6 bases). Trimming left V 1 base short and J 6 bases short, with 11 bases between. Per germline, CDR1 SGHKS and CDR2 YYEKEE (reference sequence). This CDR3 comprises 14 residues. Here the CDR3 reads CASSLKSRGQPQHF. The CDR3, as DNA: TGTGCCAGCAGCTTGAAGTCCAGGGGTCAGCCCCAGCATTTT.

The genes are TRBV7-2 and TRBJ2-5, with D tentatively TRBD2 (5 bases). The CDR3 runs 14 residues. Trimming removed 5 bases from V and 2 bases from J, with 12 bases in between. The germline gives CDR1 SGHTA, CDR2 FQGNSA. In DNA form, the CDR3 reads TGTGCCAGCAGCGCCGGTAAGCGGCAAGAGACCCAGTACTTC. It encodes CASSAGKRQETQYF.

The V gene is TRBV5-1, the J gene TRBJ2-7; D call uncertain. The CDR3 extends over 15 amino acids. The ends were cut back, 0 bases at V and 4 bases at J, with 14 bases in the middle. CDR1 and CDR2 from the germline V gene are SGHRS and YFSETQ. DNA of the CDR3: TGCGCCAGCAGCTTGGCCCGAAGCCCTCGGTACGAGCAGTACTTC. It specifies CASSLARSPRYEQYF.

The chain combines TRBV19 with TRBJ1-5; D not resolved. V was shortened by 5 bases and J by 2 bases, with 13 bases between the two germline ends. This CDR3 has 15 residues. Germline CDR1 LNHDA, CDR2 SQIVND (reference sequence). The CDR3 DNA follows: TGTGCCAGTAGTTCCCGGACTCTTGGCAATCAGCCCCAGCATTTT. Its translation: CASSSRTLGNQPQHF. The full variable domain, its missing parts supplied by reference TRBV19 and TRBJ1-5, is DGGITQSPKYLFRKEGQNVTLSCEQNLNHDAMYWYRQDPGQGLRLIYYSQIVNDFQKGDIAEGYSVSREKKESFPLTVTSAQKNPTAFYLCASSSRTLGNQPQHFGDGTRLSIL.

This chain connects TRBV7-9 to TRBJ1-5; no clear D gene. CDR1 and CDR2 (germline): SEHNR, FQNEAQ (reference sequence). The ends were cut back, 2 bases at V and 4 bases at J, with 9 bases in the middle. The CDR3 extends over 14 amino acids. As DNA, the CDR3 is TGTGCCAGCAGCTTATTTGACGGGAATCAGCCCCAGCATTTT. Its translation is CASSLFDGNQPQHF.